This entry lists 17 T cell receptor beta chains sequenced from one sample in a study of T cell repertoires in ileal Crohn's disease (dated by TCRdb to between 2018 and 2020). Libraries were built with the immunoSEQ multiplex PCR assay. Drawn from immuneACCESS, this table holds only the in-frame rearrangements with V and J called that TCRdb kept. Clones are partly lost; checked studies trace under half to an unresolved V gene and leave the rest unexplained. The sample table contains around 8,600 clones; only one count was recorded for around 76% of them. Around 5% of the sample comes from the top ten. The sample was ileal tissue. The receptor source for this set is an adult with Crohn's disease.

This sequence joins TRBV5-6 and TRBJ2-7, with 9 bases matching TRBD1. Trimming removed 4 bases from V and 5 bases from J; junction bases left unmatched: 4. The germline V gene has CDR1 SGHDT and CDR2 YYEEEE. The CDR3 is 13 amino acids. The CDR3 region has the DNA TGTGCCAGCAGCCTGGGACAGGGCCACGAGCAGTACTTC. Translated, it gives CASSLGQGHEQYF.

V usage is TRBV6-1 and J usage is TRBJ1-1; 7 bases map to TRBD1. The CDR3 totals 13 residues. Germline values: CDR1 MNHNS, CDR2 SASEGT. The trim removed 4 bases at V and 5 bases at J, leaving 4 bases unmatched. The CDR3 here is CASSGSRGTEAFF. For the CDR3, the DNA is TGTGCCAGCAGTGGTTCCAGGGGGACTGAAGCTTTCTTT.

The chain employs TRBV7-3 and TRBJ2-3; 8 positions agree with TRBD2. CDR1 and CDR2 (germline): SGHTA, FQGTGA. Germline trimming cut 2 bases from V and 4 bases from J; bases unmatched to any gene: 5. The CDR3 extends over 15 amino acids. CDR3 loop: CASSLEAGGADTQYF. As DNA, the CDR3 is TGTGCCAGCAGCTTAGAGGCGGGAGGAGCAGATACGCAGTATTTT.

The J gene is TRBJ1-4, the V gene TRBV5-1; unclear D gene. The CDR3 runs to 14 residues. Trimming took off 2 bases at V and 8 bases at J, with 13 bases between the two ends. Germline V gene sequence: CDR1 SGHRS, CDR2 YFSETQ. This CDR3 reads CASSFTSDGEKLFF. In DNA form, the CDR3 reads TGCGCCAGCAGCTTCACTAGTGACGGGGAAAAACTGTTTTTT.

The chain joins TRBV4-1 to TRBJ1-2; 8 bases match TRBD1. The CDR3 sequence is 17 residues long. Germline V gene sequence: CDR1 MGHRA, CDR2 YSYEKL. V dropped 0 bases and J dropped 5; count of bases not matched to a gene: 11. The CDR3 reads CASSQDWAGGQAYGYTF. CDR3 DNA: TGCGCCAGCAGCCAAGATTGGGCAGGGGGCCAGGCGTATGGCTACACCTTC.

The chain uses TRBV4-1 and TRBJ2-5, with D perhaps matching TRBD2 (5 bases). CDR1 and CDR2 (germline): MGHRA, YSYEKL. CDR3 size: 14 residues. V lost 4 bases to trimming and J lost 0 bases, with 9 bases between them. The CDR3 protein is CASSRAGNQETQYF. CDR3 sequence (DNA): TGCGCCAGCAGCCGAGCCGGGAACCAAGAGACCCAGTACTTC.

This CDR3 reads CASSPPVSGSGGELFF. CDR3 in DNA: TGTGCCAGCTCACCACCGGTGTCCGGGAGTGGCGGGGAGCTGTTTTTT. V usage is TRBV18 and J usage is TRBJ2-2, with D tentatively TRBD2 (6 bases). Looked up from germline, CDR1 is KGHSH and CDR2 is LQKENI. The ends were cut back, 0 bases at V and 7 bases at J, with 15 bases in the middle. The CDR3 has 16 residues.

The chain carries TRBV19 and TRBJ1-2; a possible D gene is TRBD1 (6 bases). The CDR3 loop spans 15 amino acids. Deletions cut 6 bases from V and 0 bases from J, with 14 bases between. Germline assignment: CDR1 LNHDA and CDR2 SQIVND (reference sequence). CDR3 loop: CASRMTGETNYGYTF. CDR3 nucleotide sequence: TGTGCCAGTAGGATGACAGGAGAGACTAACTATGGCTACACCTTC.

The genes are TRBV5-4 and TRBJ2-7, with a weak D call TRBD2 (6 bases). V lost 4 bases and J lost 3, with 8 bases in between. This CDR3 is built from 12 residues. CDR1 and CDR2 from the germline V gene are SGHNT and YYREEE (reference sequence). The DNA for the CDR3 is TGTGCCAGCAGCCTGGACTACTACGAGCAGTACTTC. Amino acids: CASSLDYYEQYF.

V and J are TRBV30 and TRBJ2-5; 11 positions match TRBD2. Trimming cost V 0 bases and J 4 bases; bases outside gene matches: 1. CDR3 length: 14 amino acids. Germline-derived CDR1 and CDR2 are GTSNPN and SVGIG (reference sequence). DNA of the CDR3: TGTGCCTGGAGTGTAACTAGCGGGAGAGAGACCCAGTACTTC. As protein: CAWSVTSGRETQYF.

This clone was seen more than once but under ten times. This chain joins TRBV5-1 and TRBJ1-2, with TRBD1 identical over 10 bases. Germline CDR1 SGHRS, CDR2 YFSETQ. This CDR3 region has 14 residues. After removal of 4 bases from V and 4 bases from J, the junction contained 4 bases not matched to a gene. CDR3 sequence reads: CASSPTGGLYGYTF. CDR3 DNA: TGCGCCAGCAGCCCGACAGGGGGCCTCTATGGCTACACCTTC.

This rearrangement joins TRBV11-2 to TRBJ2-5; 11 bases are shared with TRBD1. The germline CDR1 and CDR2 sequences are SGHAT and FQNNGV. V was pared by 5 bases and J by 3 bases, with 14 bases of the junction left unmatched. The CDR3 length is 18 residues. The CDR3 DNA reads as TGTGCCAGCAGCGCCCGTCTTCAGGACAGGGGGCGGAAAGAGACCCAGTACTTC. Translated, it gives CASSARLQDRGRKETQYF.

The rearrangement links TRBV11-2 to TRBJ2-5, with TRBD1 matching 8 bases. J was trimmed by 5 bases and V by 5 bases; bases with no gene match: 13. There are 16 residues in the CDR3. CDR1 and CDR2 (germline): SGHAT, FQNNGV. The CDR3, as DNA: TGTGCCAGCAGCCCCCAGGTGGCAGGGGGCGCGGAGACCCAGTACTTC. Translated: CASSPQVAGGAETQYF.

The V gene is TRBV5-1, the J gene TRBJ1-1; D remains ambiguous. Trimming pared 4 bases from V and 1 base from J, leaving 14 bases between. There are 15 residues in the CDR3. Germline CDR1 reads SGHRS; CDR2 reads YFSETQ. This CDR3 is CASSPVLRGNTEAFF. CDR3 coding DNA: TGCGCCAGCAGCCCGGTCCTTCGTGGGAACACTGAAGCTTTCTTT.

V and J are TRBV5-1 and TRBJ1-3; the match to TRBD1 covers 7 bases. V shed 3 bases, J shed 0 bases, and the junction held 12 bases outside the gene matches. The length of the CDR3 is 18 residues. Germline lookup yields CDR1 SGHRS and CDR2 YFSETQ. As DNA, the CDR3 is TGCGCCAGCAGCTCCAAACCTCAGACAGGGAACTCTGGAAACACCATATATTTT. Amino acids: CASSSKPQTGNSGNTIYF.

The chain employs TRBV4-2 and TRBJ1-1, with 9 bases that match TRBD1. CDR1 is LGHNA, CDR2 YNFKEQ, per germline. With V trimmed by 1 base and J by 3 bases, 3 bases remained unmatched. This CDR3 spans 15 amino acids. This CDR3 is CASSQGQGEDTEAFF. The CDR3 nucleotides read TGTGCCAGCAGCCAAGGACAGGGGGAGGACACTGAAGCTTTCTTT.

The rearrangement joins TRBV7-9 to TRBJ2-1; 15 bases are shared with TRBD2. Germline-derived CDR1 and CDR2 are SEHNR and FQNEAQ (reference sequence). This CDR3 comprises 15 residues. With 5 bases clipped from V and 10 bases from J, the junction kept 6 bases outside the gene matches. In nucleotides, the CDR3 is TGTGCCAGCAGCCCAACGGGACTAGCGGGAGGCGAGCAGTTCTTC. Translation: CASSPTGLAGGEQFF.